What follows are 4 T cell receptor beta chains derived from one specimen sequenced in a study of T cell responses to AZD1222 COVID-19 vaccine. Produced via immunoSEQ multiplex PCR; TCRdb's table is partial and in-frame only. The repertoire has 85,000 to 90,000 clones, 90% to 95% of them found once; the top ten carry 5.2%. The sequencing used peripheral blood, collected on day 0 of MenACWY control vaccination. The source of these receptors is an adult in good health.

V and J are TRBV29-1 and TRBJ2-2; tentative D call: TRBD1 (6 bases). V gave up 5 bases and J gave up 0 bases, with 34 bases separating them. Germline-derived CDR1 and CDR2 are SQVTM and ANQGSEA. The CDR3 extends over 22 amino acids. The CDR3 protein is CSVYLRPEKTAWDNANTGELFF. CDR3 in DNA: TGCAGCGTTTATCTTCGCCCCGAGAAAACAGCCTGGGACAACGCGAACACCGGGGAGCTGTTTTTT.

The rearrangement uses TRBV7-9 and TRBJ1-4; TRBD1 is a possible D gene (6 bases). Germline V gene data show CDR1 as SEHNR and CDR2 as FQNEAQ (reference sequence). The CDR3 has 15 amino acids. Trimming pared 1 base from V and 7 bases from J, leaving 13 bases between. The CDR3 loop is CASSLVQGRVEKLFF. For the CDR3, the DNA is TGTGCCAGCAGCTTAGTGCAGGGGCGTGTTGAAAAACTGTTTTTT.

This CDR3 reads CASSQGNQPQHF. The CDR3, as DNA: TGTGCCAGCAGTCAGGGGAATCAGCCCCAGCATTTT. This chain links TRBV27 with TRBJ1-5, with D possibly being TRBD1 (6 bases). The CDR3 runs 12 residues. The germline CDR1 and CDR2 sequences are MNHEY and SMNVEV (reference sequence). V dropped 5 bases and J dropped 4 bases, with 6 bases sitting between them.

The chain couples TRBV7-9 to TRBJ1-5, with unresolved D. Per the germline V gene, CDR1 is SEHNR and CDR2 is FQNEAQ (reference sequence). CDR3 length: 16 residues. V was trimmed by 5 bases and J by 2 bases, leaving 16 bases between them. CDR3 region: CASSPRGYGGNQPQHF. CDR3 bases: TGTGCCAGCAGCCCTCGGGGATATGGGGGCAATCAGCCCCAGCATTTT.